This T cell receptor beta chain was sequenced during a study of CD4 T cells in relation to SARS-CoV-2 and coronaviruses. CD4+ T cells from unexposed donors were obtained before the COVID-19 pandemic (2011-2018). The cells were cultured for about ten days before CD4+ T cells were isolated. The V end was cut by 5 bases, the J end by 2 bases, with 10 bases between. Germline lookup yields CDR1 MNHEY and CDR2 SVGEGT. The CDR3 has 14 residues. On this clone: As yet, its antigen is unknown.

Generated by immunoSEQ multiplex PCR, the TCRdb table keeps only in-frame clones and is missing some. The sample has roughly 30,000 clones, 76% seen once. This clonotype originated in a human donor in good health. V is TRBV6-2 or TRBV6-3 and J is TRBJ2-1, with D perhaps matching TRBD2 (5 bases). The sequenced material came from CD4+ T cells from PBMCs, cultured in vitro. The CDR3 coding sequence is TGTGCCAGCAGTAACCGGGAAACCTACAATGAGCAGTTCTTC. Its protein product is CASSNRETYNEQFF.